The rows below give T cell receptor beta chains drawn from one sample of a study of early stage breast cancer tumors. Data came from immunoSEQ multiplex PCR; TCRdb stores just in-frame clones and leaves some out. The data hold about 41,000 clones, with around 70% observed a single time. The specimen was blood. All receptors derive from a person in their fifties with breast cancer. Both conserved end residues are part of each CDR3. The order of the fields is J gene, clone size, D gene, V gene, CDR3 DNA, CDR3 protein. The D gene is left open where the match is weak. Part of the rows lack a size; the others show once, few, many or a class for expanded clones.

J gene: TRBJ2-3
clone size: .
D gene: .
V gene: TRBV11-2
CDR3 DNA: TGTGCCAGCAGCCAAGGACAACGGATGGATACGCAGTATTTT
CDR3 protein: CASSQGQRMDTQYF

J gene: TRBJ2-2
clone size: .
D gene: TRBD1
V gene: TRBV5-5
CDR3 DNA: TGTGCCAGCAGCTGGGACAGGGGCAACACCGGGGAGCTGTTTTTT
CDR3 protein: CASSWDRGNTGELFF

J gene: TRBJ1-2
clone size: .
D gene: TRBD1
V gene: TRBV5-1
CDR3 DNA: TGCGCCAGCAGCTCCCAGGGGGCGGATGGCCACACCTTC
CDR3 protein: CASSSQGADGHTF

J gene: TRBJ2-5
clone size: .
D gene: TRBD1
V gene: TRBV7-9
CDR3 DNA: TGTGCCAGCAGCCCCGGCCAGGGGGTGCAAGAGACCCAGTACTTC
CDR3 protein: CASSPGQGVQETQYF

J gene: TRBJ2-2
clone size: .
D gene: TRBD1
V gene: TRBV10-2
CDR3 DNA: TGCGCCAGCAGTGCCGGACAGGGGCGGAACACCGGGGAGCTGTTTTTT
CDR3 protein: CASSAGQGRNTGELFF

J gene: TRBJ2-2
clone size: .
D gene: TRBD2
V gene: TRBV9
CDR3 DNA: TGTGCCAGCAGCGCAGGACTAGCGGGAGCCGCGAACACCGGGGAGCTGTTTTTT
CDR3 protein: CASSAGLAGAANTGELFF

J gene: TRBJ2-1
clone size: .
D gene: TRBD2
V gene: TRBV30
CDR3 DNA: TGTGCCTGGAGTCCGGGCTTTAGCGGGGGGGCCGGGTTCTTC
CDR3 protein: CAWSPGFSGGAGFF

J gene: TRBJ2-7
clone size: once
D gene: .
V gene: TRBV29-1
CDR3 DNA: TGCAGCGTTGGACACTTATACGAGCAGTACTTC
CDR3 protein: CSVGHLYEQYF

J gene: TRBJ2-2
clone size: few
D gene: .
V gene: TRBV7-6
CDR3 DNA: TGTGCCAGCAGCGCCCATACGCGCGGGGAGAACACCGGGGAGCTGTTTTTT
CDR3 protein: CASSAHTRGENTGELFF

J gene: TRBJ2-2
clone size: few
D gene: TRBD1
V gene: TRBV5-4
CDR3 DNA: TGTGCCAGCAGCTTGGTCTCAGGGGGAACCGGGGAGCTGTTTTTT
CDR3 protein: CASSLVSGGTGELFF

J gene: TRBJ2-3
clone size: .
D gene: .
V gene: TRBV5-1
CDR3 DNA: TGCGCCAGTAAGCCAGGGCCCCAAGGCGATACGCAGTATTTT
CDR3 protein: CASKPGPQGDTQYF

J gene: TRBJ1-2
clone size: .
D gene: .
V gene: TRBV4-3
CDR3 DNA: TGCGCCAGCAGCCAAACACAGGGTCCCTGGTATGGCTACACCTTC
CDR3 protein: CASSQTQGPWYGYTF

J gene: TRBJ1-2
clone size: few
D gene: .
V gene: TRBV7-8
CDR3 DNA: TGTGCCAGCAGCAACTCAGGGGTCCTCCCTGGCTACACCTTC
CDR3 protein: CASSNSGVLPGYTF

J gene: TRBJ2-5
clone size: .
D gene: .
V gene: TRBV5-1
CDR3 DNA: TGCGCCAGCAGCTTGGCTGAGACAGTACATTCGGAGACCCAGTACTTC
CDR3 protein: CASSLAETVHSETQYF

J gene: TRBJ2-5
clone size: .
D gene: TRBD2
V gene: TRBV11-3
CDR3 DNA: TGTGCCAGCAGCCGTAGCGGGAGAGGAGAGACCCAGTACTTC
CDR3 protein: CASSRSGRGETQYF

J gene: TRBJ2-3
clone size: .
D gene: TRBD2
V gene: TRBV5-5
CDR3 DNA: TGTGCCAGCAGCCTGGGCGGGAGGACAGATACGCAGTATTTT
CDR3 protein: CASSLGGRTDTQYF

J gene: TRBJ1-3
clone size: few
D gene: .
V gene: TRBV7-2
CDR3 DNA: TGTGCCAGCAGCCCGGGGAGTTCTGGAAACACCATATATTTT
CDR3 protein: CASSPGSSGNTIYF

J gene: TRBJ2-1
clone size: .
D gene: .
V gene: TRBV2
CDR3 DNA: TGTGCCAGCAGTGACAAGCGTTCGGATAGTAAGCAGTTCTTC
CDR3 protein: CASSDKRSDSKQFF

J gene: TRBJ2-2
clone size: once
D gene: .
V gene: TRBV6-6
CDR3 DNA: TGTGCCAGCAGTTACTCCCGGGTTAACGGGGAGCTGTTTTTT
CDR3 protein: CASSYSRVNGELFF

J gene: TRBJ2-5
clone size: .
D gene: .
V gene: TRBV11-2
CDR3 DNA: TGTGCCAGCAGCTCTAGCGGACAGCCCCGAGGGGAGACCCAGTACTTC
CDR3 protein: CASSSSGQPRGETQYF

J gene: TRBJ2-3
clone size: .
D gene: .
V gene: TRBV5-1
CDR3 DNA: TGCGCCAGCAGCCCAGGGACTGGACCCACCTACACAGATACGCAGTATTTT
CDR3 protein: CASSPGTGPTYTDTQYF

J gene: TRBJ1-1
clone size: .
D gene: .
V gene: TRBV28
CDR3 DNA: TGTGCCAGCACAGGGGCCAGGAGTCACAGTGAAGCTTTCTTT
CDR3 protein: CASTGARSHSEAFF

J gene: TRBJ2-5
clone size: once
D gene: TRBD1
V gene: TRBV29-1
CDR3 DNA: TGCAGCGTTGAAAAGAGGGGGCTGGAGACCCAGTACTTC
CDR3 protein: CSVEKRGLETQYF

J gene: TRBJ2-1
clone size: .
D gene: TRBD2
V gene: TRBV12-5
CDR3 DNA: TGTGCTAGTGGTCCCGCCCGGGGGGACTACAATGAGCAGTTCTTC
CDR3 protein: CASGPARGDYNEQFF

J gene: TRBJ1-1
clone size: .
D gene: .
V gene: TRBV28
CDR3 DNA: TGTGCCAGCCGGGACTTCAACACTGAAGCTTTCTTT
CDR3 protein: CASRDFNTEAFF

J gene: TRBJ1-2
clone size: few
D gene: TRBD1
V gene: TRBV4-2
CDR3 DNA: TGTGCCAGCAGCCAACAGGGGGCCGTCGGCTACACCTTC
CDR3 protein: CASSQQGAVGYTF

J gene: TRBJ2-4
clone size: .
D gene: TRBD1
V gene: TRBV5-6
CDR3 DNA: TGTGCCAGCAGCTTGGGACAGGGTGCGAACATTCAGTACTTC
CDR3 protein: CASSLGQGANIQYF

J gene: TRBJ2-3
clone size: .
D gene: .
V gene: TRBV5-1
CDR3 DNA: TGCGCCAGCAGCTCCAGCGGAGTCGAGGGAGATACGCAGTATTTT
CDR3 protein: CASSSSGVEGDTQYF

J gene: TRBJ2-2
clone size: .
D gene: TRBD1
V gene: TRBV7-3
CDR3 DNA: TGTGCCAGCAGTACAACGGACAGGGCCTCTCGCGGGGAGCTGTTTTTT
CDR3 protein: CASSTTDRASRGELFF

J gene: TRBJ2-7
clone size: few
D gene: TRBD2
V gene: TRBV4-1
CDR3 DNA: TGCGCCAGCAGAGTTACGGCTAGCGGGACGTACGAGCAGTACTTC
CDR3 protein: CASRVTASGTYEQYF

J gene: TRBJ2-5
clone size: .
D gene: .
V gene: TRBV5-1
CDR3 DNA: TGCGCCAGCAGCTCTTCCACCGGGTCCCAAGAGACCCAGTACTTC
CDR3 protein: CASSSSTGSQETQYF

J gene: TRBJ1-2
clone size: few
D gene: .
V gene: TRBV9
CDR3 DNA: TGTGCCAGCAGCACGGACACTAACTATGGCTACACCTTC
CDR3 protein: CASSTDTNYGYTF

J gene: TRBJ2-1
clone size: .
D gene: .
V gene: TRBV7-9
CDR3 DNA: TGTGCCTCGGGTGGGAGCGACTCGTATCACAATGAGCAGTTCTTC
CDR3 protein: CASGGSDSYHNEQFF

J gene: TRBJ2-1
clone size: .
D gene: .
V gene: TRBV5-1
CDR3 DNA: TGCGCCAGCAGCTTGGAAGGGGGGGGAAATGAGCAGTTCTTC
CDR3 protein: CASSLEGGGNEQFF

J gene: TRBJ2-5
clone size: .
D gene: .
V gene: TRBV4-1
CDR3 DNA: TGCGCCAGCAGCCAGGGAGGGGGGACGACCCAGTACTTC
CDR3 protein: CASSQGGGTTQYF

J gene: TRBJ2-5
clone size: .
D gene: TRBD2
V gene: TRBV5-4
CDR3 DNA: TGTGCCAGCAGCTTGGAAGGCGGGAGGTTGGAGACCCAGTACTTC
CDR3 protein: CASSLEGGRLETQYF

J gene: TRBJ2-1
clone size: .
D gene: .
V gene: TRBV11-2
CDR3 DNA: TGTGCCAGCAGCTGGGGCGACGGGCCCTACAATGAGCAGTTCTTC
CDR3 protein: CASSWGDGPYNEQFF

J gene: TRBJ2-1
clone size: .
D gene: TRBD2
V gene: TRBV29-1
CDR3 DNA: TGCAGCGTTGAAGGGCGGGGGGGAGGTAGCGGGAGTAAGAGCTCCTACAATGAGCAGTTCTTC
CDR3 protein: CSVEGRGGGSGSKSSYNEQFF

J gene: TRBJ2-7
clone size: few
D gene: TRBD2
V gene: TRBV7-9
CDR3 DNA: TGTGCCAGCAGCTCATGGAGGGGACTAGCGGGAAACGAGCAGTACTTC
CDR3 protein: CASSSWRGLAGNEQYF

J gene: TRBJ1-3
clone size: .
D gene: TRBD1
V gene: TRBV6-6
CDR3 DNA: TGTGCCAGCAGTTACGCGGGACAGGGTGGAAACACCATATATTTT
CDR3 protein: CASSYAGQGGNTIYF

J gene: TRBJ1-5
clone size: once
D gene: .
V gene: TRBV6-1
CDR3 DNA: TGTGCCAGCAGCCGCGAGAGGGATAGCAATCAGCCCCAGCATTTT
CDR3 protein: CASSRERDSNQPQHF

J gene: TRBJ1-3
clone size: once
D gene: .
V gene: TRBV29-1
CDR3 DNA: TGCAGCGTTGAGGACTTAGGTCGGGGGTCTGGAAACACCATATATTTT
CDR3 protein: CSVEDLGRGSGNTIYF

J gene: TRBJ1-2
clone size: .
D gene: .
V gene: TRBV14
CDR3 DNA: TGTGCCAGCAGCCAAGTGGGCAGGCCCTATGGCTACACCTTC
CDR3 protein: CASSQVGRPYGYTF

J gene: TRBJ2-1
clone size: .
D gene: .
V gene: TRBV6-5
CDR3 DNA: TGTGCCAGCAGTTACCTAGGGGGGGGCAATGAGCAGTTCTTC
CDR3 protein: CASSYLGGGNEQFF

J gene: TRBJ2-5
clone size: .
D gene: TRBD1
V gene: TRBV7-2
CDR3 DNA: TGTGCCAGCAGCTTAGCGCAGGGGGTAGAGACCCAGTACTTC
CDR3 protein: CASSLAQGVETQYF

J gene: TRBJ1-1
clone size: .
D gene: .
V gene: TRBV6-6
CDR3 DNA: TGTGCCAGCAGACGGACAGACACTGAAGCTTTCTTT
CDR3 protein: CASRRTDTEAFF

J gene: TRBJ2-3
clone size: .
D gene: TRBD2
V gene: TRBV2
CDR3 DNA: TGTGCCAGCAGACCCACTAGCGGGAGCAGCACAGATACGCAGTATTTT
CDR3 protein: CASRPTSGSSTDTQYF

J gene: TRBJ2-7
clone size: .
D gene: TRBD2
V gene: TRBV27
CDR3 DNA: TGTGCCAGCAGGGCTAGCGGCTCCTACGAGCAGTACTTC
CDR3 protein: CASRASGSYEQYF

J gene: TRBJ1-4
clone size: .
D gene: TRBD1
V gene: TRBV5-1
CDR3 DNA: TGCGCCAGCAAATTGGGGGACAGTAATGAAAAACTGTTTTTT
CDR3 protein: CASKLGDSNEKLFF

J gene: TRBJ1-2
clone size: few
D gene: .
V gene: TRBV5-4
CDR3 DNA: TGTGCCAGCAGGCCAGGGGCGGACTCCTATGGCTACACCTTC
CDR3 protein: CASRPGADSYGYTF

J gene: TRBJ2-5
clone size: .
D gene: TRBD2
V gene: TRBV5-1
CDR3 DNA: TGCGCCAGCAGCGCGGGAGAGCACCAAGAGACCCAGTACTTC
CDR3 protein: CASSAGEHQETQYF

J gene: TRBJ2-7
clone size: .
D gene: .
V gene: TRBV7-9
CDR3 DNA: TGTGCCAGCAGCTTATCAGCCTACGAGCAGTACTTC
CDR3 protein: CASSLSAYEQYF

J gene: TRBJ2-5
clone size: .
D gene: TRBD2
V gene: TRBV27
CDR3 DNA: TGTGCCAGCAGTTTAGTAGCTAGCGGGACCCAGTACTTC
CDR3 protein: CASSLVASGTQYF

J gene: TRBJ1-1
clone size: once
D gene: TRBD1
V gene: TRBV7-2
CDR3 DNA: TGTGCCAGCAGCTTAGGGGGGACAGGCCATGAAGCTTTCTTT
CDR3 protein: CASSLGGTGHEAFF

J gene: TRBJ2-1
clone size: .
D gene: .
V gene: TRBV9
CDR3 DNA: TGTGCCAGCAGCCAGACTCCGGACGCCGGGGATGAGCAGTTCTTC
CDR3 protein: CASSQTPDAGDEQFF

J gene: TRBJ2-2
clone size: .
D gene: TRBD2
V gene: TRBV11-3
CDR3 DNA: TGTGCCAGCAGCCCTCGGACTAGCGGGAGGAACACCGGGGAGCTGTTTTTT
CDR3 protein: CASSPRTSGRNTGELFF

J gene: TRBJ2-1
clone size: .
D gene: .
V gene: TRBV29-1
CDR3 DNA: TGCAGCGCCGAACAGGCGGTATTCGATGAGCAGTTCTTC
CDR3 protein: CSAEQAVFDEQFF

J gene: TRBJ1-2
clone size: few
D gene: .
V gene: TRBV5-1
CDR3 DNA: TGCGCCAGCAGCTTGGATGGGGGGTCGAACTATGGCTACACCTTC
CDR3 protein: CASSLDGGSNYGYTF

J gene: TRBJ2-5
clone size: .
D gene: TRBD1
V gene: TRBV11-2
CDR3 DNA: TGTGCCAGCGCAAAGAGACAGGGGGTGGGGGAGACCCAGTACTTC
CDR3 protein: CASAKRQGVGETQYF